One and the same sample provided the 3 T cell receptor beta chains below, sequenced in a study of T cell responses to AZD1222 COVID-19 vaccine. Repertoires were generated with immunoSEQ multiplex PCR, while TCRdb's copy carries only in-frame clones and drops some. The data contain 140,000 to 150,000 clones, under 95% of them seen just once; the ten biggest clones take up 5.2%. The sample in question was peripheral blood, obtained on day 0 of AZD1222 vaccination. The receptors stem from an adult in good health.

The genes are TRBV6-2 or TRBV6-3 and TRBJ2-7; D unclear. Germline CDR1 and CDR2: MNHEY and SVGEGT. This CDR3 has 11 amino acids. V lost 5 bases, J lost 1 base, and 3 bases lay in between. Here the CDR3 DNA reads TGTGCCAGCAGTGGTTCCTACGAGCAGTACTTC. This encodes CASSGSYEQYF.

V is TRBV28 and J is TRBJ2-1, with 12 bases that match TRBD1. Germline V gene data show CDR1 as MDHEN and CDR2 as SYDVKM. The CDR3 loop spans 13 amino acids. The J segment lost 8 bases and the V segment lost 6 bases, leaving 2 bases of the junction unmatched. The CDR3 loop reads CASRGQGAHEQFF. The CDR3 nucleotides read TGTGCCAGCAGGGGACAGGGGGCTCATGAGCAGTTCTTC.

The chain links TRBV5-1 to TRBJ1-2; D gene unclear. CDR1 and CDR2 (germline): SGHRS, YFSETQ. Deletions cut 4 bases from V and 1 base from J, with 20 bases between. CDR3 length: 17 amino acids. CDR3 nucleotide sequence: TGCGCCAGCAGCCCCTCTGGGATACGGGAAATTAACTATGGCTACACCTTC. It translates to CASSPSGIREINYGYTF.